This record looks at one TCR beta chain sequence and its context. Its specific antigen is unknown. One base away there is no much larger clone; base qualities are not given. Each donor gave one peripheral blood draw, approximately 100 mL on average, collected into heparinised tubes. A BD FACSAria II and a panel including CD45RO, CCR7, CD25, CD127, CD95 and CD27 were used to sort naive, central memory, regulatory and stem cell-like memory CD4+ T cells. A purity above 98% was achieved for all sorted populations. PBMCs were isolated right away by Lymphoprep density gradient centrifugation and were stained directly, without culture. Samples were stained and sorted in pairs, with one healthy donor and one patient per experiment, so that batch effects were minimized. These data belong to a study of beta chain features in type 1 diabetes (dated by TCRdb to the late 2010s). For context, the study as a whole: No differences in mean age, gender distribution, total cell number or subset yield were found between patients and healthy donors. A total of about 110,000,000 sorted cells were examined across all samples, and a strong correlation was observed between cell number per subset and RNA yield. The study compared the TCRB repertoires of sorted circulating CD4+ T cell subsets in recently diagnosed type 1 diabetes patients with those in matched healthy donors. Naive and central memory subsets were obtained from all 30 or so donors, but regulatory and stem cell-like memory subsets were isolated from only 8 patients and roughly 8 healthy donors.

The paper as a whole reports these results and caveats: Fewer insertions and more nucleotide deletions at VDJ recombination sites were observed in patients with type 1 diabetes, implying thymic rearrangement abnormalities. Naive, central memory and regulatory TCRB repertoires appeared to be more alike among patients than among healthy donors. Because cDNA was sequenced instead of genomic DNA, activated cells with high expression could be over-represented, although the groups did not differ in activation or CD3 levels. In all four CD4+ subsets, TCRB CDR3 length was moderately but significantly shorter in type 1 diabetes patients. Because small numbers of individuals were included in the HLA sub-analyses, any influence of HLA type on TCRB rearrangement was left unresolved. Shorter templates might have been favored by PCR, but patient and control samples were amplified and corrected together, so both groups would have been affected equally by any skew.

Including the terminal cysteine and phenylalanine, the CDR3 comprises 17 residues. Only the CDR3 DNA stays, 51 bases, in frame from base 1. At the junction V is shortened by 5 bases and J by 5 bases; bases outside the gene matches: 11. According to the germline V gene, CDR1 reads MDHEN and CDR2 reads SYDVKM. All of the isolated RNA was reverse transcribed with the High Capacity cDNA Reverse Transcription Kit, so expressed TCRB transcripts were sequenced. Deep immunoSEQ sequencing was applied to naive, central memory and regulatory T cell samples, giving an average of approximately 3.8 million total reads per sample. Sorted cells were lysed in RLT buffer and RNA was extracted with DNase-treated RNeasy Micro or Mini kits, depending on cell number. To prevent cross-contamination, every cell subset was processed on its own, while patient and healthy donor samples were processed together. The immunoSEQ multiplex PCR was used to amplify TCRB sequences from cDNA, yielding 87-bp fragments that span the CDR3 region. Amplicons were sequenced on the Illumina HiSeq platform. The authors' analysis ran thus. Synthetic template baselines were used to correct PCR bias computationally, reads within Hamming distance 2 were collapsed together, and singletons that could not be merged were discarded. Reads were aligned against IMGT to assign V, D and J genes, CDR3 length and insertions or deletions at six rearrangement sites. Clonotype counts were normalized to sorted cell number within each subset before computing true diversity and Gini coefficients with the tcR R package. The overlap coefficient, calculated on TCRB nucleotide sequences, was used to quantify repertoire sharing. Out-of-frame TCRB sequences from naive cells were analyzed to stand in for the pre-selection repertoire. The clones in this table, taken by TCRdb from immuneACCESS, are in-frame only. Not every clone is retained; where verified, under half of the shortfall comes from an unresolved V gene, and the cause of the rest is unknown. That table furnishes V, J and clone size, whereas the DNA furnished D and trimming. In all, the sample holds under 350,000 clones, and around 15% of those were seen once. The ten largest clones take up under 0.02% of the sample.

The V gene is TRBV28 and the J gene is TRBJ2-1, and 11 bases in between align with TRBD2. The receptor comes from a man aged 25 to 40 with type 1 diabetes. Sequenced sample: naive CD4+ T cells from blood. The cell subset or site label here, explained by the study, means: true naive CD4+ T cells. The CDR3 reads CASSSWALAGGNNEQFF. The bases read TGTGCCAGCAGTAGCTGGGCGCTAGCGGGAGGTAACAATGAGCAGTTCTTC.